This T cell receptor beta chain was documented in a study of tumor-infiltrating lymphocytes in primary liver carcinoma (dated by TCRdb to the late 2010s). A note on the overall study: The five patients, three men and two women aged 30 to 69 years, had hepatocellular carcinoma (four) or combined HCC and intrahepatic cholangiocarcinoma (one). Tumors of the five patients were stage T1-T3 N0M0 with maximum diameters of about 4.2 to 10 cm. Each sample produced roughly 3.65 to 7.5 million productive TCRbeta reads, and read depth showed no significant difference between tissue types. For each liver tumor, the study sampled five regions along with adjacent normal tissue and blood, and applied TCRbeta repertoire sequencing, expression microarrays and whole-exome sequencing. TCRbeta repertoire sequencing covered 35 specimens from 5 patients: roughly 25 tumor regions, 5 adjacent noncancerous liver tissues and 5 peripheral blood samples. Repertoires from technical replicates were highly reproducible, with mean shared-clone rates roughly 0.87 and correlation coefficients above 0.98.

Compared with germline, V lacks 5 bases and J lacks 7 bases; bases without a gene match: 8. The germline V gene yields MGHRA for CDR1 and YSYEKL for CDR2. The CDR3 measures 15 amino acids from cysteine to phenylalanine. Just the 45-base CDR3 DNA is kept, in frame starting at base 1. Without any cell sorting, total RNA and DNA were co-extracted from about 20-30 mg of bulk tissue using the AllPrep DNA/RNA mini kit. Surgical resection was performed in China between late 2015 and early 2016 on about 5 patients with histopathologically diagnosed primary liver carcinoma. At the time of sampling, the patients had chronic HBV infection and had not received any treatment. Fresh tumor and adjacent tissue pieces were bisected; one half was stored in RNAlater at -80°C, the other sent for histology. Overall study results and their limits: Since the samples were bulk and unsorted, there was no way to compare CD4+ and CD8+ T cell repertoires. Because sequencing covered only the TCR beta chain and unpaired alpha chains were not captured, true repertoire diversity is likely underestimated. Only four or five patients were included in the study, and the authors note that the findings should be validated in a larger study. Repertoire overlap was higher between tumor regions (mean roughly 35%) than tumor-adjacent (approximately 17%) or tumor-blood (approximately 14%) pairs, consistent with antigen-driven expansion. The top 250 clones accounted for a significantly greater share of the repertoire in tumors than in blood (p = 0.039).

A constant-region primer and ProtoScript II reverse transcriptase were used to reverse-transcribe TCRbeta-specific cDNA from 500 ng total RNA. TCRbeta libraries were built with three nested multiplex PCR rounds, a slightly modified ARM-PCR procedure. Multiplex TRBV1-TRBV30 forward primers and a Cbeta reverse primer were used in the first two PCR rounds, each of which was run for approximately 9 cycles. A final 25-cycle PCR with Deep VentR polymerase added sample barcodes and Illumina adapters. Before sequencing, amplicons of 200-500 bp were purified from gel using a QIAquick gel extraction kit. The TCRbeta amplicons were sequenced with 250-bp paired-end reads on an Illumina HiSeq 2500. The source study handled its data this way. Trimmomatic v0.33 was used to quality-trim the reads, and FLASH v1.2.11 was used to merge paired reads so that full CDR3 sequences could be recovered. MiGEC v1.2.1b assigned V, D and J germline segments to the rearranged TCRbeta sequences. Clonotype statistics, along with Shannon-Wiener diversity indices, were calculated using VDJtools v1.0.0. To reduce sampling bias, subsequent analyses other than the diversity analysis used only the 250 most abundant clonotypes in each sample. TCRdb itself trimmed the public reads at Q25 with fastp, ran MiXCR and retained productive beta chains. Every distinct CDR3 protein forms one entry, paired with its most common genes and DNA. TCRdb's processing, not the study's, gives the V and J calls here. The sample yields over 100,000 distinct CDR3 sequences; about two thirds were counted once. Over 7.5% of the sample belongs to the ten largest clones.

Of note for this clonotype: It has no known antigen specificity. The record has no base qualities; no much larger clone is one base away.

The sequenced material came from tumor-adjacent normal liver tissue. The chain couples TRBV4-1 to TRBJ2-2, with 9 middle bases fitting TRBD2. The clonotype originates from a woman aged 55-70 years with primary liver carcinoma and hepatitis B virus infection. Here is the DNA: TGCGCCAGCAGCTGTCAGACTAGCGGCATCGGGGAGCTGTTTTTT. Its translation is CASSCQTSGIGELFF.